The 19 T cell receptor beta chains in this list originate from one sample, sequenced in a study of T cells expressing NK-cell markers (TCRdb year 2020). Receptor amplification or capture employed 5' RACE. Data came from an Illumina HiSeq 2000. TCRdb reprocessed the reads and provides one entry for every CDR3 protein sequence; no DNA is given. The sample table includes 350,000 to 450,000 distinct CDR3 sequences. The top ten clones comprise roughly 5.2% of the sample. The sample was blood T cells: a sorted CD56 or NKG2C T cell subset, CD4+ or CD8+ T cells, or bulk PBMC T cells (not recorded which). All receptors come from a man aged 18-75 years in good health.

V gene TRBV6-2 or TRBV6-3 combines with J gene TRBJ2-5; without DNA, the TCRdb call of TRBD2 cannot be checked. Germline V CDR1 and CDR2: MNHEY, SVGEGT. This CDR3 is 17 amino acids long. The chain's CDR3 is CASSPGRVASGKETQYF.

The chain has TRBV18 and TRBJ2-7; the TRBD2 assignment by TCRdb is unverifiable without DNA. The CDR3 length is 17 residues. In germline, CDR1 is KGHSH, CDR2 LQKENI. The chain's CDR3 is CASSPPSTSRSSYEQYF. Looking up the rest from reference TRBV18 and TRBJ2-7 gives the full variable domain: NAGVMQNPRHLVRRRGQEARLRCSPMKGHSHVYWYRQLPEEGLKFMVYLQKENIIDESGMPKERFSAEFPKEGPSILRIQQVVRGDSAAYFCASSPPSTSRSSYEQYFGPGTRLTVT.

The V and J genes are TRBV7-3 and TRBJ2-1; the TCRdb D gene call, TRBD1, has no DNA to confirm it. Germline assignment: CDR1 SGHTA and CDR2 FQGTGA. There are 13 residues in the CDR3. CDR3 residues: CASSTRQDGEQFF.

The CDR3 region is CSASGRTGRSTEAFF. The V and J genes are TRBV20-1 and TRBJ1-1; TCRdb designates TRBD1, a call that cannot be tested without DNA. The CDR3 length is 15 residues. Germline V gene data show CDR1 as DFQATT and CDR2 as SNEGSKA (reference sequence).

The rearrangement joins TRBV18 to TRBJ1-2. Germline V gene lookup returns CDR1 KGHSH and CDR2 LQKENI. The CDR3 is made up of 13 amino acids. The CDR3: CASSQPGGAGYTF.

The chain carries TRBV6-5 and TRBJ2-2. Per the germline V gene, CDR1 is MNHEY and CDR2 is SVGAGI. The CDR3 has 16 residues. CDR3 loop: CASSYEAGTNTGELFF.

The chain combines TRBV28 with TRBJ1-2. CDR1 and CDR2 (germline): MDHEN, SYDVKM. This CDR3 is built from 14 residues. CDR3: CASSSFGSNYGYTF.

The rearrangement uses TRBV20-1 and TRBJ2-5; TCRdb's D gene call, TRBD2, goes unchecked for lack of DNA. The CDR3 contains 14 residues. CDR1 is DFQATT, CDR2 SNEGSKA, per germline (reference sequence). CDR3 sequence: CSASSGGDQETQYF.

The chain carries TRBV6-1 and TRBJ2-7; TCRdb's D call of TRBD1 is untestable without DNA. Germline V gene sequence: CDR1 MNHNS, CDR2 SASEGT. CDR3 size: 15 residues. CDR3 sequence reads: CASRPLKGLTYEQYF.

This chain links TRBV5-5 with TRBJ2-5; the TCRdb D gene call, TRBD1, has no DNA to confirm it. CDR3 size: 15 residues. The germline V gene encodes CDR1 SGHKS and CDR2 YYEKEE (reference sequence). CDR3: CASSDTTGGRETQYF.

The chain combines TRBV28 with TRBJ1-3. The length of the CDR3 is 14 residues. The germline gives CDR1 MDHEN, CDR2 SYDVKM. The CDR3 loop is CASSIMSSGNTIYF.

The rearrangement uses TRBV5-1 and TRBJ1-1; as DNA is missing, the TRBD1 call by TCRdb cannot be tested. Germline lookup yields CDR1 SGHRS and CDR2 YFSETQ. CDR3 size: 13 residues. The CDR3 sequence: CATMGPDNTEAFF.

The chain carries TRBV5-1 and TRBJ1-2; the TCRdb call, TRBD1, lacks DNA for checking. Germline V gene sequence: CDR1 SGHRS, CDR2 YFSETQ. The CDR3 totals 14 residues. The CDR3 sequence: CASSLRQGGSGYTF.

The chain has TRBV2 and TRBJ2-3. From germline, CDR1 is SNHLY and CDR2 FYNNEI. CDR3 length: 14 amino acids. The CDR3 spells CASLTKISTDTQYF.

The chain couples TRBV20-1 to TRBJ2-5; as DNA is missing, the TRBD1 call by TCRdb cannot be tested. CDR3 size: 14 residues. The V gene's germline CDR1 is DFQATT and CDR2 SNEGSKA (reference sequence). The CDR3 protein is CSAIQGQGQETQYF.

V and J are TRBV7-9 and TRBJ2-3. Germline lookup yields CDR1 SEHNR and CDR2 FQNEAQ (reference sequence). CDR3 length: 12 amino acids. CDR3 amino acids: CASSLGSYTQYF.

The chain has TRBV28 and TRBJ2-7. The germline CDR1 and CDR2 sequences are MDHEN and SYDVKM. CDR3 size: 13 residues. This chain's CDR3 is CASSFSWVAEQYF. The full variable domain, with the rest looked up from reference TRBV28 and TRBJ2-7, is DVKVTQSSRYLVKRTGEKVFLECVQDMDHENMFWYRQDPGLGLRLIYFSYDVKMKEKGDIPEGYSVSREKKERFSLILESASTNQTSMYLCASSFSWVAEQYFGPGTRLTVT.

This chain's CDR3 is CASSGSSSRTDTQYF. The V gene is TRBV2, the J gene TRBJ2-3. Germline CDR1 is SNHLY and CDR2 is FYNNEI. This CDR3 comprises 15 residues.

The rearrangement joins TRBV9 to TRBJ2-1. The CDR3 extends over 15 amino acids. Germline loops: CDR1 SGDLS, CDR2 YYNGEE. The CDR3 sequence is CASSVGSRSPSEQFF.